Listed below are T cell receptor beta chains from one sample, sequenced in a study of T-cell reconstitution after alpha-beta-depleted transplantation in children. Using its own MiXCR run on the PCR reads, TCRdb lists one record per CDR3 protein. The sample carries 200,000 to 250,000 distinct CDR3 sequences, 20% to 30% recorded once. The input for sequencing was PBMCs, mostly from graft donor cells, taken 360 days after TCRalphabeta/CD19-depleted stem cell transplant. These receptors were obtained from a female patient between 2 and 10 years old who had a stem cell transplant for congenital amegakaryocytic thrombocytopenia, so the T cells may come from the graft donor. CDR3s include the opening cysteine and the closing phenylalanine or tryptophan. The D gene is left open where the match is weak. Rows may omit the clone size; those that give it use once, few, many or a size class.

V	size	D	J	CDR3	DNA
TRBV23-1	few	TRBD1	TRBJ2-5	CANSRVTTGKETQYF	TGCGCCAACAGTCGCGTCACGACAGGGAAGGAGACCCAGTACTTC
TRBV7-9	NA	NA	TRBJ1-2	CASSLIGEEGYTF	TGTGCCAGCAGCTTAATAGGGGAAGAAGGCTACACCTTC
TRBV2	NA	TRBD2	TRBJ2-1	CASSEAEAGPSYNEQFF	TGTGCCAGCAGTGAAGCCGAAGCGGGACCCTCCTACAATGAGCAGTTCTTC
TRBV28	NA	NA	TRBJ2-7	CASSGPGRPYEQYF	TGTGCCAGCAGTGGACCGGGACGACCCTACGAGCAGTACTTC
TRBV2	many	NA	TRBJ2-1	CASSSRSVEVPYNEQFF	TGTGCCAGCAGTTCACGCTCCGTTGAGGTACCCTACAATGAGCAGTTCTTC
TRBV4-3	NA	NA	TRBJ2-1	CASSQGGRASYNEQFF	TGCGCCAGCAGCCAAGGAGGCAGGGCTTCCTACAATGAGCAGTTCTTC
TRBV7-2	NA	NA	TRBJ2-3	CASSLQTGPHTQYF	TGTGCCAGCAGCCTGCAGACAGGTCCGCATACGCAGTATTTT
TRBV7-2	few	TRBD2	TRBJ2-1	CASSLALAGPDNEQFF	TGTGCCAGCAGCTTAGCCTTAGCGGGACCAGACAATGAGCAGTTCTTC
TRBV5-1	few	TRBD1	TRBJ2-2	CASSLQGRSNTGELFF	TGCGCCAGCAGCTTACAGGGGCGTTCGAACACCGGGGAGCTGTTTTTT
TRBV15	few	NA	TRBJ1-2	CATSRGLKGTVNGYTF	TGTGCCACCAGCAGAGGCCTCAAGGGGACGGTGAATGGCTACACCTTC
TRBV2	once	TRBD1	TRBJ1-1	CASRDRDAVNTEAFF	TGTGCCAGTCGGGACAGGGATGCAGTGAACACTGAAGCTTTCTTT
TRBV20-1	few	TRBD2	TRBJ2-7	CSGGSREGLGYEQYF	TGCAGCGGCGGGAGTAGGGAGGGCCTCGGCTACGAGCAGTACTTC
TRBV7-2	NA	NA	TRBJ2-4	CASSLVFGPNIQYF	TGTGCCAGCAGCTTAGTTTTTGGGCCAAACATTCAGTACTTC
TRBV10-2	NA	NA	TRBJ1-1	CASKKATGTTEAFF	TGCGCCAGCAAAAAGGCTACAGGGACCACTGAAGCTTTCTTT
TRBV2	NA	NA	TRBJ2-3	CASRRGAGSTDTQYF	TGTGCCAGCAGAAGAGGGGCAGGTAGCACAGATACGCAGTATTTT
TRBV27	few	NA	TRBJ1-2	CASSFSGQPVAGYTF	TGTGCCAGCAGTTTCTCAGGACAGCCGGTAGCTGGCTACACCTTC
TRBV18	NA	TRBD1	TRBJ1-4	CASSRQGSIIATNEKLFF	TGTGCCAGCTCACGACAGGGGAGCATAATTGCAACTAATGAAAAACTGTTTTTT
TRBV4-1	NA	TRBD1	TRBJ1-5	CASSQGQGSQPQHF	TGCGCCAGCAGCCAAGGACAGGGGAGTCAGCCCCAGCATTTT
TRBV7-9	NA	NA	TRBJ2-7	CASSGNLGVSYEQYF	TGTGCCAGCAGCGGCAATTTAGGGGTTAGCTACGAGCAGTACTTC
TRBV7-8	NA	NA	TRBJ2-3	CASSSIQAPDTQYF	TGTGCCAGCAGCTCCATACAGGCGCCAGATACGCAGTATTTT
TRBV2	many	NA	TRBJ1-6	CASSAGPSSYNSPLHF	TGTGCCAGCAGTGCGGGCCCAAGCTCCTATAATTCACCCCTCCACTTT
TRBV5-1	few	TRBD1	TRBJ2-1	CASSLAGQGAEQFF	TGCGCCAGCAGCTTGGCGGGACAGGGGGCTGAGCAGTTCTTC
TRBV20-1	many	NA	TRBJ2-1	CSARPGGLYNEQFF	TGCAGTGCTAGGCCCGGGGGTCTCTACAATGAGCAGTTCTTC
TRBV12-3/TRBV12-4	NA	TRBD2	TRBJ2-1	CASSLERGPHNEQFF	TGTGCCAGCAGTTTAGAGCGGGGGCCCCACAATGAGCAGTTCTTC
TRBV10-3	few	TRBD1	TRBJ1-5	CAISTTGGNQPQHF	TGTGCCATCAGTACAACAGGGGGCAACCAGCCCCAGCATTTT
TRBV10-3	NA	TRBD2	TRBJ2-1	CAISESSGRADEQFF	TGTGCCATCAGTGAATCGAGCGGGAGGGCCGATGAGCAGTTCTTC
TRBV11-2	NA	NA	TRBJ2-3	CASSSGIKGRRPLDTQYF	TGTGCCAGCAGCAGTGGAATTAAGGGGCGCCGGCCCCTAGATACGCAGTATTTT
TRBV6-4	NA	NA	TRBJ2-7	CASSPSAGGARTSERLMLYEQYF	TGTGCCAGCAGTCCCTCGGCAGGGGGCGCGCGGACTAGCGAACGACTAATGCTCTACGAGCAGTACTTC
TRBV5-1	NA	NA	TRBJ1-1	CASSLQIREGTEAFF	TGCGCCAGCAGCTTGCAGATCCGGGAAGGCACTGAAGCTTTCTTT
TRBV20-1	few	NA	TRBJ1-1	CSAQPAAKLNTEAFF	TGCAGTGCCCAACCGGCGGCGAAACTAAACACTGAAGCTTTCTTT
TRBV28	NA	NA	TRBJ2-5	CASSRRAAPWRETQYF	TGTGCCAGCAGCCGGAGGGCAGCTCCCTGGCGAGAGACCCAGTACTTC
TRBV30	NA	NA	TRBJ1-5	CAWSDLHNQPQHF	TGTGCCTGGAGCGACCTACACAATCAGCCCCAGCATTTT
TRBV12-3/TRBV12-4	many	NA	TRBJ2-3	CASSWASEDADTQYF	TGTGCCAGCAGTTGGGCTAGCGAAGACGCAGATACGCAGTATTTT
TRBV28	few	NA	TRBJ1-5	CASSLLGLGSNQPQHF	TGTGCCAGCAGTTTATTGGGCCTCGGGAGCAATCAGCCCCAGCATTTT
TRBV28	NA	TRBD2	TRBJ2-3	CASSTLAGVSTDTQYF	TGTGCCAGCAGTACTCTAGCGGGGGTTAGCACAGATACGCAGTATTTT
TRBV20-1	NA	TRBD2	TRBJ2-3	CSARGTSGTYTDTQYF	TGCAGTGCTAGAGGGACTAGCGGGACATACACAGATACGCAGTATTTT
TRBV12-3/TRBV12-4	NA	NA	TRBJ1-4	CASSLIALGSELFF	TGTGCCAGCAGTTTGATTGCGCTGGGCAGTGAACTGTTTTTT
TRBV28	NA	TRBD2	TRBJ2-1	CASSWQREGLYNEQFF	TGTGCCAGCAGTTGGCAGCGGGAGGGCCTCTACAATGAGCAGTTCTTC
TRBV11-2	NA	TRBD1	TRBJ2-1	CASSLVRDRTYNEQFF	TGTGCCAGCAGCTTAGTCAGGGACAGAACCTACAATGAGCAGTTCTTC
TRBV27	NA	TRBD1	TRBJ1-5	CASSSQGAQQPQHF	TGTGCCAGCAGTTCGCAGGGGGCTCAGCAGCCCCAGCATTTT
TRBV2	many	NA	TRBJ2-2	CASTPTRGELFF	TGTGCCAGCACCCCTACTAGAGGGGAGCTGTTTTTT
TRBV4-1	NA	NA	TRBJ2-5	CASAQGHKETQYF	TGCGCCAGCGCCCAGGGACACAAAGAGACCCAGTACTTC